This T cell receptor (beta chain) was sequenced in a study of type 1 regulatory T cells. TCRdb re-called the reads through MiXCR, storing one row per CDR3 protein. The table lists around 69,000 distinct CDR3 sequences, approximately 64% of them singletons, with about 7.3% in the top ten. CDR1 and CDR2 (germline): SGHRS, YFSETQ. V lost 4 bases to trimming and J lost 4 bases, with 12 bases between them. The CDR3 totals 14 residues. This clonotype was seen only a few times. Its cognate antigen is unknown. The receptor's source is a human donor in good health. The rearrangement links TRBV5-1 to TRBJ1-3; a weak D match, TRBD1 (5 bases). Material: cultured T cells, either the whole culture or a sorted T cell fraction (not recorded which). As for subset: Tr1-enriched cell product generated in vitro against host alloantigens. The CDR3 sequence is CASSATEEGNTIYF. CDR3 in DNA: TGCGCCAGCAGCGCGACAGAAGAAGGAAACACCATATATTTT.